This T cell receptor (beta chain) was documented in a study of regulatory T cells in long-lasting Graves disease. Study findings and constraints: Persistent patients shared 2,700 or so public clonotypes among themselves. Newly diagnosed patients shared fewer, at nearly 1,000.

This CDR3 region has 14 residues. Per the germline V gene, CDR1 is SNHLY and CDR2 is FYNNEI. The J segment lost 3 bases and the V segment lost 5 bases, leaving 5 bases of the junction unmatched. At least ten counts were recorded for this clonotype. Its antigen is as yet unknown. Arm-PCR of CDR3 regions and iRepertoire HTBI primers were the basis on which TCR beta libraries were built. TCRdb used MiXCR to reprocess the multiplex PCR reads, holding one entry per CDR3 protein. The repertoire includes about 340,000 distinct CDR3 sequences, about 18% of them detected once, and just under 30% sits in the top ten. Time point: persistent/refractory GD, antithyroid drugs over 5 years with positive TRAb. PBMC RNA was the source of the TCR library.

This chain joins TRBV2 and TRBJ2-7; 9 nucleotides line up with TRBD2. The specimen was peripheral blood mononuclear cells (PBMCs), collected when the disease was refractory, from a patient treated with antithyroid drugs. The TCR originated in a female donor with Graves disease. As DNA, the CDR3 is TGTGCCAGCAGTTCCTTAGCGGGGGACTACGAGCAGTACTTC. Translating it yields CASSSLAGDYEQYF.